Listed below are T cell receptor beta chains from one sample, sequenced in a study of cytomegalovirus exposure and HLA in healthy donors. Generated by immunoSEQ multiplex PCR, the TCRdb table keeps only in-frame clones and is missing some. Of roughly 190,000 clones listed, roughly 73% are singletons. Sequenced sample: PBMCs. Every receptor here comes from a woman younger than 45 in good health and CMV-seropositive. Each CDR3 is given with its conserved first and last residue. The D gene is left open where the match is weak. Not all rows give a size; the values are once, few, many and, for expanded clones, a class.

>TRBV28|NA|TRBJ2-7|NA
CASQVDTSYEQYF
TGTGCCAGCCAGGTGGACACCTCCTACGAGCAGTACTTC
>TRBV7-6|TRBD2|TRBJ2-1|NA
CASSPNPIAGSYNEQFF
TGTGCCAGCAGCCCAAACCCAATAGCGGGCTCCTACAATGAGCAGTTCTTC
>TRBV7-2|NA|TRBJ1-2|NA
CASSLGGGGYGYTF
TGTGCCAGCAGCTTAGGAGGGGGGGGCTATGGCTACACCTTC
>TRBV7-2|NA|TRBJ1-5|NA
CASSLALTGQPQHF
TGTGCCAGCAGCTTAGCGCTTACGGGGCAGCCCCAGCATTTT
>TRBV30|TRBD2|TRBJ2-1|once
CAWSAFGTSGNEQFF
TGTGCCTGGAGTGCTTTTGGGACTAGCGGCAATGAGCAGTTCTTC
>TRBV6-6|NA|TRBJ2-7|NA
CASSYLRYEQYF
TGTGCCAGCAGTTACCTAAGATACGAGCAGTACTTC
>TRBV27|NA|TRBJ2-7|NA
CASSLNGGEQYF
TGTGCCAGCAGTTTAAATGGCGGCGAGCAGTACTTC
>TRBV7-2|TRBD1|TRBJ2-7|NA
CASSPRPQGATYEQYF
TGTGCCAGCAGCCCCAGGCCCCAGGGGGCCACCTACGAGCAGTACTTC
>TRBV2|NA|TRBJ1-2|NA
CATVGGTIYGYTF
TGTGCCACCGTCGGGGGGACTATCTATGGCTACACCTTC
>TRBV7-2|NA|TRBJ2-1|NA
CASSLVYNEQFF
TGTGCCAGCAGCTTAGTATACAATGAGCAGTTCTTC
>TRBV7-2|NA|TRBJ1-1|NA
CASGLDNYNTEAFF
TGTGCCAGCGGCCTTGACAATTATAACACTGAAGCTTTCTTT
>TRBV29-1|NA|TRBJ2-1|NA
CSVEPDEQFF
TGCAGCGTTGAACCGGATGAGCAGTTCTTC
>TRBV7-2|TRBD1|TRBJ1-5|few
CASSHLDRGSNQPQHF
TGTGCCAGCAGCCACCTGGACAGGGGCAGCAATCAGCCCCAGCATTTT
>TRBV7-9|TRBD2|TRBJ2-3|NA
CASSPGPSGSTDTQYF
TGTGCCAGCAGCCCCGGTCCTAGCGGGAGCACAGATACGCAGTATTTT
>TRBV28|TRBD2|TRBJ2-1|NA
CASRGSGKSGYNEQFF
TGTGCCAGCAGGGGTAGCGGGAAATCTGGGTACAATGAGCAGTTCTTC
>TRBV19|TRBD2|TRBJ2-3|NA
CASRALAGRADTQYF
TGTGCCAGTAGGGCCCTAGCGGGGAGGGCAGATACGCAGTATTTT
>TRBV7-2|NA|TRBJ1-2|NA
CASSLAWSGYGYTF
TGTGCCAGCAGCTTAGCGTGGTCGGGCTATGGCTACACCTTC
>TRBV7-2|NA|TRBJ1-1|NA
CASSEQLNTEAFF
TGTGCCAGCAGCGAGCAATTGAACACTGAAGCTTTCTTT
>TRBV5-4|TRBD1|TRBJ2-7|NA
CASSPTTGGPYEQYF
TGTGCCAGCAGCCCAACAACAGGGGGCCCCTACGAGCAGTACTTC
>TRBV2|NA|TRBJ2-1|NA
CASRGLHNEQFF
TGTGCCAGCAGGGGACTTCACAATGAGCAGTTCTTC
>TRBV30|TRBD1|TRBJ1-1|NA
CAWSVLWTGDTEAFF
TGTGCCTGGAGTGTACTCTGGACAGGGGACACTGAAGCTTTCTTT
>TRBV30|NA|TRBJ2-3|NA
CACQRDTQYF
TGTGCCTGTCAGCGGGATACGCAGTATTTT
>TRBV5-1|TRBD1|TRBJ2-2|once
CASSVGTANTGELFF
TGCGCCAGCAGCGTGGGGACAGCGAACACCGGGGAGCTGTTTTTT
>TRBV10-3|TRBD1|TRBJ1-5|NA
CASQGGLENNQPRHF
TGTGCCTCCCAGGGGGGTCTGGAGAACAATCAGCCCCGGCATTTT
>TRBV7-2|TRBD1|TRBJ2-7|NA
CASRPGGPPYEQYF
TGTGCCAGCAGGCCAGGGGGTCCACCCTACGAGCAGTACTTC
>TRBV19|TRBD1|TRBJ1-5|NA
CASSEDRDKNQPQHF
TGTGCCAGTAGTGAAGACAGGGACAAGAATCAGCCCCAGCATTTT
>TRBV12-5|NA|TRBJ2-1|NA
CASGSDYPIYNEQFF
TGTGCTAGTGGTTCGGACTACCCAATCTACAATGAGCAGTTCTTC
>TRBV9|NA|TRBJ2-3|NA
CASSVSSGTDTQYF
TGTGCCAGCAGCGTATCCTCCGGCACAGATACGCAGTATTTT
>TRBV30|NA|TRBJ1-3|NA
CAWRDNSGNTIYF
TGTGCCTGGAGGGACAACTCTGGAAACACCATATATTTT
>TRBV5-1|NA|TRBJ2-7|NA
CASSLSAGGKAYEQYF
TGCGCCAGCAGCTTGAGTGCAGGCGGGAAGGCCTACGAGCAGTACTTC
>TRBV6-5|NA|TRBJ1-1|few
CASRTGIANTEAFF
TGTGCCAGCAGAACAGGGATAGCGAACACTGAAGCTTTCTTT
>TRBV11-2|NA|TRBJ2-5|once
CASSPYSETQYF
TGTGCCAGCAGCCCGTACTCGGAGACCCAGTACTTC
>TRBV4-1|NA|TRBJ1-5|NA
CASSLAIDQPQHF
TGCGCCAGCAGCCTAGCGATAGATCAGCCCCAGCATTTT
>TRBV2|TRBD2|TRBJ2-1|NA
CASSDLAGGPGVF
TGTGCCAGCAGTGATTTAGCGGGGGGCCCAGGAGTCTTC
>TRBV28|TRBD2|TRBJ2-1|NA
CAATGGRNEQFF
TGTGCCGCGACGGGAGGTAGGAATGAGCAGTTCTTC
>TRBV15|TRBD1|TRBJ1-1|NA
CATSVRTGRMNTEAFF
TGTGCCACCAGCGTGCGGACAGGGAGGATGAACACTGAAGCTTTCTTT